The sequence of this T cell receptor (beta chain) was determined in a study of OX40 agonist ivuxolimab in advanced cancers. For the study at large: At 82.7% male, the cohort had a mean age of around 56 years, ranging from about 20 to 90.

A remark on this clone: Its cognate antigen is unknown.

The data were produced by immunoSEQ multiplex PCR, yet TCRdb's version contains in-frame clones alone and is incomplete. The sample holds about 62,000 clones, about 92% seen once. Blood sampling took place at baseline, cycle 4 day 1, and cycle 7 day 1. Regarding the study as a whole: Averaged across samples, CD8+ T cells carried more expanded clones than CD4+ did.

This CDR3 has 14 amino acids. From germline, CDR1 is SGHAT and CDR2 FQDESV (reference sequence). V was cut by 5 bases and J by 1 base, with 12 bases left in between. The V gene is TRBV11-1, the J gene TRBJ2-7, with D possibly TRBD2 on 6 matching bases. Sequenced material: CD4+ or CD8+ T cells sorted from blood, taken in a trial of the OX40 agonist ivuxolimab. This sequence was found in an adult with an advanced solid tumor such as melanoma, head and neck, liver or kidney cancer. This CDR3 reads CASSAGTASYEQYF. The CDR3 nucleotides are TGTGCCAGCAGCGCGGGGACTGCATCCTACGAGCAGTACTTC.